This TCR beta chain was documented in a study of blood T cell repertoires in COVID-19. On the study more broadly: Both acute and convalescent COVID-19 samples were obtained from the United States, Italy and Spain.

Original processing notes: Estimation of nucleated cell counts relied on the amplification of reference gene primers. Produced via immunoSEQ multiplex PCR; TCRdb's table is partial and in-frame only. V and J calls plus clone size are reproduced from that table; the DNA served to infer D and trimming. The sample gives roughly 79,000 clones, 85% to 90% of which show up once; over 4% is in the top ten. The CDR3 is 16 amino acids. Looked up from germline, CDR1 is SGHNT and CDR2 is YENEEA. Trimming pared 4 bases from V and 5 bases from J, leaving 20 bases between. The receptor's source is a man aged 45 to 65 with active COVID-19. Sequencing was carried out using peripheral blood. This chain connects TRBV11-3 to TRBJ1-1; D may be TRBD1 (5 bases). For the CDR3, the DNA is TGTGCCAGCAGCTCCTCGACAGAAGGGGCACGTACTGAAGCTTTCTTT. This sequence encodes CASSSSTEGARTEAFF.